The rows below give T cell receptor beta chains drawn from one sample of a study of human thymus T cells. The method was immunoSEQ multiplex PCR; TCRdb's version includes in-frame clones alone and lacks a portion of them. The table records around 130,000 clones, approximately 96% of them present only once. The sequencing input was thymus tissue. Receptors were obtained from a boy under three years old with a congenital heart defect but otherwise immunologically healthy. CDR3s include the opening cysteine and the closing phenylalanine or tryptophan.

TRBV4-2	TRBJ2-4	CASSLLTGNLAKNIQYF
TRBV15	TRBJ2-6	CATSPRGTGANVLTF
TRBV28	TRBJ1-2	CASSPLRGGRGYTF
TRBV30	TRBJ2-3	CAWATGSHTDTQYF
TRBV5-6	TRBJ2-6	CASSHRGDSGANVLTF
TRBV4-3	TRBJ1-1	CASSQGQLNTEAFF
TRBV5-4	TRBJ2-7	CASSGDRVPYEQYF
TRBV6-5	TRBJ2-2	CASSDPPDCRELFF
TRBV19	TRBJ1-1	CASKDDLGQGPNTEAFF
TRBV10-3	TRBJ1-1	CAISEGAGGAFF
TRBV19	TRBJ2-2	CASTLVRGPGELFF
TRBV11-2	TRBJ2-7	CASSLDLGFGYEQYF
TRBV5-4	TRBJ2-3	CASSARGLAGGRSTDTQYF
TRBV5-1	TRBJ2-7	CASSGGDRTQEQYF
TRBV28	TRBJ1-4	CASSSRDRGLEGPNTATNEKLFF
TRBV5-4	TRBJ2-1	CASSLQKGLFLHEQFF
TRBV4-1	TRBJ1-2	CASSQRLGAGKGYTF
TRBV6-1	TRBJ2-4	CASSGAGLAKNIQYF
TRBV5-1	TRBJ2-3	CASSLDGTGGSTDTQYF
TRBV18	TRBJ2-6	CASSPEGLRSGANVLTF
TRBV28	TRBJ2-3	CASSSRGRKEHTQYF
TRBV12-2	TRBJ2-5	CASRFSRGMGKTQYF
TRBV13	TRBJ1-1	CASSLGGTGENTEAFF
TRBV10-2	TRBJ2-2	CASSEGENTGELFF
TRBV12-5	TRBJ2-5	CASGLRRTRRETQYF
TRBV10-1	TRBJ2-2	CASSEPNRAISNTGELFF
TRBV9	TRBJ1-2	CASSVVQNYGYTF
TRBV27	TRBJ2-7	CASSLGGKVNEQYF